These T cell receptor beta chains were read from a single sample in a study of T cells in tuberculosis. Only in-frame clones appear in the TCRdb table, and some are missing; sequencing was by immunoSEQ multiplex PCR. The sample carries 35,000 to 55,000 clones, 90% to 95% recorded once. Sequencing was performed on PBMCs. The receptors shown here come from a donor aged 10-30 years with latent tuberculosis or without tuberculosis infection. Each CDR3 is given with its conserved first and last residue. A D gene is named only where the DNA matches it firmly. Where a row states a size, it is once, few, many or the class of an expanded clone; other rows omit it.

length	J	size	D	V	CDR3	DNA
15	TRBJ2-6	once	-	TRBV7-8	CASSSQGTGANVLTF	TGTGCCAGCAGCTCACAGGGCACTGGGGCCAACGTCCTGACTTTC
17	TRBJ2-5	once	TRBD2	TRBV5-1	CASSLARTSGSPETQYF	TGCGCCAGCAGCTTGGCCCGGACTAGCGGGAGCCCGGAGACCCAGTACTTC
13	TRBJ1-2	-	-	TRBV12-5	CASGLEGNYGYTF	TGTGCTAGTGGTTTGGAGGGGAACTATGGCTACACCTTC
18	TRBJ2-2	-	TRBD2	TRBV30	CALGPGIAGRGNTGELFF	TGTGCCCTGGGGCCGGGGATAGCGGGGCGGGGAAACACCGGGGAGCTGTTTTTT
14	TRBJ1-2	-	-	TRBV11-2	CASSLVRTPYGYTF	TGTGCCAGCAGCTTAGTTAGGACACCTTATGGCTACACCTTC
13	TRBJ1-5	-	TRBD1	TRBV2	CASSGTGDQPQHF	TGTGCCAGCAGCGGGACAGGGGATCAGCCCCAGCATTTT
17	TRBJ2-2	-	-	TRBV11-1	CASSRNNREGNTGELFF	TGTGCCAGCAGCCGAAATAACAGGGAAGGGAACACCGGGGAGCTGTTTTTT
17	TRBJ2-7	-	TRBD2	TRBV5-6	CASSLARVLAGNYEQYF	TGTGCCAGCAGCTTGGCTCGAGTTCTAGCGGGTAATTACGAGCAGTACTTC
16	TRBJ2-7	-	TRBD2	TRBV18	CASSPSGLAGDYEQYF	TGTGCCAGCTCACCTTCGGGGCTAGCGGGGGACTACGAGCAGTACTTC
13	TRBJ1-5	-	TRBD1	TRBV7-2	CASSLQGDQPQHF	TGTGCCAGCAGCTTACAGGGGGATCAGCCCCAGCATTTT
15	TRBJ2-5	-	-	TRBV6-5	CASSSLTGPQETQYF	TGTGCCAGCAGTTCCCTGACAGGACCCCAAGAGACCCAGTACTTC
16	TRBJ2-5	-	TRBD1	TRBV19	CASSLGTGGKMGTQYF	TGTGCCAGTAGTCTCGGGACAGGGGGTAAGATGGGGACCCAGTACTTC
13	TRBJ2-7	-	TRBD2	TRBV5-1	CASRLAGGYEQYF	TGCGCCAGCAGACTAGCGGGAGGCTACGAGCAGTACTTC
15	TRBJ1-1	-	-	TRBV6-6	CASSFRTDLNTEAFF	TGTGCCAGCAGTTTCAGGACAGACTTGAACACTGAAGCTTTCTTT
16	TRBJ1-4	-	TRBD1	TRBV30	CAWSPDRGGLPTKLFF	TGTGCCTGGAGTCCGGACAGGGGAGGTCTTCCCACAAAACTGTTTTTT
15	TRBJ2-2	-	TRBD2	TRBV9	CASSVWTSGTGELFF	TGTGCCAGCAGCGTATGGACTAGCGGGACCGGGGAGCTGTTTTTT
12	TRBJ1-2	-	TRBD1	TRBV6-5	CASSTGGGGYTF	TGTGCCAGCAGTACAGGGGGAGGAGGCTACACCTTC
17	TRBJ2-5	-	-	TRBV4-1	CASSQDYLQAYQETQYF	TGCGCCAGCAGCCAAGATTATCTACAGGCTTACCAAGAGACCCAGTACTTC
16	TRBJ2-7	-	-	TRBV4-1	CASSPRGGASPYEQYF	TGCGCCAGCAGCCCAAGGGGGGGGGCTTCCCCCTACGAGCAGTACTTC
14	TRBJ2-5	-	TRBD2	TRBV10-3	CAISGTSLRETQYF	TGTGCCATCAGTGGGACTAGTTTGCGGGAGACCCAGTACTTC
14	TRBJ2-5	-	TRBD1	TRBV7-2	CASGLRGPLETQYF	TGTGCCAGCGGACTCAGGGGGCCCCTAGAGACCCAGTACTTC
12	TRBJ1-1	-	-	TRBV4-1	CASSQGGNEAFF	TGCGCCAGCAGCCAAGGAGGAAATGAAGCTTTCTTT
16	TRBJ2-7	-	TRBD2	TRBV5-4	CASSLFSGGFTYEQYF	TGTGCCAGCAGCTTGTTCTCGGGGGGATTTACCTACGAGCAGTACTTC
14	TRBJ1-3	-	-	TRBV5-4	CASSLRGAGNTIYF	TGTGCCAGCAGCTTGCGGGGGGCTGGAAACACCATATATTTT
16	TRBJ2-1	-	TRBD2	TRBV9	CASSRSSAGAYNEQFF	TGTGCCAGCAGCCGTAGCTCAGCGGGAGCGTACAATGAGCAGTTCTTC
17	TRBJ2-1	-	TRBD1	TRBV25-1	CASSERRQGPTYNEQFF	TGTGCCAGCAGTGAACGTAGACAGGGTCCGACCTACAATGAGCAGTTCTTC
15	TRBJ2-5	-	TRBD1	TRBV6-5	CASAITNRGRETQYF	TGTGCCAGCGCCATCACAAACAGGGGAAGAGAGACCCAGTACTTC
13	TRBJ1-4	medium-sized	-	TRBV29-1	CSVSGVDNEKLFF	TGCAGCGTCTCAGGGGTTGATAATGAAAAACTGTTTTTT
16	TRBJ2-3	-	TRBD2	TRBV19	CASSSGLAGSFDTQYF	TGTGCCAGTAGCTCCGGACTAGCGGGGTCTTTTGATACGCAGTATTTT
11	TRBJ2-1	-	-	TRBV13	CASSSQNEQFF	TGTGCCAGCAGCTCCCAAAATGAGCAGTTCTTC
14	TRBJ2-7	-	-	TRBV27	CASSRQLGSYEQYF	TGTGCCAGCAGCCGACAACTAGGTTCCTACGAGCAGTACTTC
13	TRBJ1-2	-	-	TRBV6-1	CASSPLSNYGYTF	TGTGCCAGCAGTCCACTTTCTAACTATGGCTACACCTTC
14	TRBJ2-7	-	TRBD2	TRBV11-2	CASSYPGGNYEQYF	TGTGCCAGCAGCTATCCCGGGGGGAACTACGAGCAGTACTTC
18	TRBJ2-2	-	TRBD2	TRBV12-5	CASGRGLAGDRATGELFF	TGTGCTAGTGGCCGGGGACTAGCGGGAGATCGGGCCACCGGGGAGCTGTTTTTT
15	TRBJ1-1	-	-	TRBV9	CASSVAERMNTEAFF	TGTGCCAGCAGCGTAGCTGAGAGGATGAACACTGAAGCTTTCTTT
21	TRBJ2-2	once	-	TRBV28	CASSSHRGRLAGDPNTGELFF	TGTGCCAGCAGTTCCCACAGGGGGCGGCTAGCGGGAGACCCGAACACCGGGGAGCTGTTTTTT
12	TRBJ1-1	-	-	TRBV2	CASQSQGLKAFF	TGTGCCAGCCAGTCACAGGGCTTGAAAGCTTTCTTT
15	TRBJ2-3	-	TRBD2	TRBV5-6	CASSFGGGRTDTQYF	TGTGCCAGCAGCTTTGGAGGCGGGAGAACAGATACGCAGTATTTT
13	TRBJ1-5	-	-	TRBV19	CASSLAVNQPQHF	TGTGCCAGTAGTTTAGCGGTTAATCAGCCCCAGCATTTT
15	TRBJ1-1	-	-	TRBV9	CASSVAATMNTEAFF	TGTGCCAGCAGCGTAGCTGCGACAATGAACACTGAAGCTTTCTTT
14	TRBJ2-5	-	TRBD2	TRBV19	CASSTGGGAETQYF	TGTGCCAGTAGTACTGGCGGGGGGGCCGAGACCCAGTACTTC
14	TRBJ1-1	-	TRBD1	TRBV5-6	CASSFTGGNTEAFF	TGTGCCAGCAGCTTTACAGGGGGGAACACTGAAGCTTTCTTT
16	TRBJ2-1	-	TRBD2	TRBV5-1	CASSLLPSGSYNEQFF	TGCGCCAGCAGCTTGCTACCTAGCGGGAGCTACAATGAGCAGTTCTTC
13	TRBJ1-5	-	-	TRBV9	CASSVDRDQPQHF	TGTGCCAGCAGCGTAGACAGAGATCAGCCCCAGCATTTT
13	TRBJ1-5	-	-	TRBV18	CASSPTGNQPQHF	TGTGCCAGCTCACCGACAGGCAATCAGCCCCAGCATTTT
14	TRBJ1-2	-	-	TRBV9	CASSAQGRFAGYTF	TGTGCCAGCAGCGCACAGGGCAGGTTTGCTGGCTACACCTTC
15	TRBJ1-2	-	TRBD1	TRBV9	CASSPLWTGMDGYTF	TGTGCCAGCAGCCCTCTTTGGACAGGGATGGATGGCTACACCTTC
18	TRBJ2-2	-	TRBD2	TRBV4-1	CASSQGGIAGLNTGELFF	TGCGCCAGCAGCCAAGGGGGAATAGCGGGATTGAACACCGGGGAGCTGTTTTTT
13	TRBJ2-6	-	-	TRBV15	CATSNRVPNVLTF	TGTGCCACCAGTAACAGGGTCCCCAACGTCCTGACTTTC
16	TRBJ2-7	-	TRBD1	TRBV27	CASRLKPGQGVVEQYF	TGTGCCAGCAGGCTAAAACCGGGACAGGGGGTGGTCGAGCAGTACTTC